A selection of T cell receptor beta chains follows, all from one sample in a study of blood T cells in healthy people across ages. Each CDR3 protein gets one entry after TCRdb re-called the 5' RACE reads with MiXCR. The sample shows over 1.5 million distinct CDR3 sequences, approximately 50% of them seen only once. Sequencing input: blood. The receptor source for this set is a woman between 35 and 50 years old in good health. CDR3s include the opening cysteine and the closing phenylalanine or tryptophan. A D gene is named only where the DNA matches it firmly. Size values are once, few and many counts, or a class for expanded clones, and some rows have none.

V gene,J gene,CDR3 length,clone size,D gene,CDR3 DNA,CDR3 protein
TRBV5-1,TRBJ2-3,19,-,TRBD2,TGCGCCAGCAGCTTGGCTCGCCTAGCGGGGGGACCTAGCACAGATACGCAGTATTTT,CASSLARLAGGPSTDTQYF
TRBV28,TRBJ2-1,13,few,TRBD2,TGTGCCAGCGTAGCGGGGGGGCCCAATGAGCAGTTCTTC,CASVAGGPNEQFF
TRBV12-3/TRBV12-4,TRBJ1-2,19,-,-,TGTGCCAGCACCGGAGGAAGCTTGGTTGCGGGCGTGGCTCACTATGGCTACACCTTC,CASTGGSLVAGVAHYGYTF
TRBV7-2,TRBJ2-7,14,once,TRBD1,TGTGCCAGCAGCCAGACAGGGTTCCCCTACGAGCAGTACTTC,CASSQTGFPYEQYF
TRBV29-1,TRBJ2-7,15,-,TRBD1,TGCAGCGTTGAACGCGATGTACAGGGGGCAAACGAGCAGTACTTC,CSVERDVQGANEQYF
TRBV7-9,TRBJ1-2,14,few,TRBD1,TGTGCCAGCAGCACCGAACAGGGGGGCTATGGCTACACCTTC,CASSTEQGGYGYTF
TRBV6-2/TRBV6-3,TRBJ1-1,19,-,-,TGTGCCAGCAGTTACTCGAAGGCGGCCCGGGAAAGGGGGAACACTGAAGCTTTCTTT,CASSYSKAARERGNTEAFF
TRBV5-6,TRBJ2-4,12,-,TRBD1,TGTGCCAGCAGCGGACAGGCTAACATTCAGTACTTC,CASSGQANIQYF
TRBV2,TRBJ2-3,14,-,TRBD2,TGTGCCAGCATATTAGGACTAGGCGCAGATACGCAGTATTTT,CASILGLGADTQYF
TRBV6-6,TRBJ2-1,13,-,-,TGTGCCAGCCCTGACCCCCAGGGTAATGAGCAGTTCTTC,CASPDPQGNEQFF
TRBV7-2,TRBJ2-6,17,-,TRBD1,TGTGCCAGCAGCTTAGGAGGGGGCTCCTCTGGGGCCAACGTCCTGACTTTC,CASSLGGGSSGANVLTF
TRBV20-1,TRBJ1-2,12,-,TRBD1,TGCAGTGCTAAGACAGGGGCCTATGGCTACACCTTC,CSAKTGAYGYTF
TRBV20-1,TRBJ2-5,12,-,-,TGCAGTGCTAGGCGGGACCGGGTAACCCAGTACTTC,CSARRDRVTQYF
TRBV7-8,TRBJ2-5,16,few,TRBD2,TGTGCCAGCAGCTTATGGGGTAGCGGGGGATCAGAGACCCAGTACTTC,CASSLWGSGGSETQYF
TRBV28,TRBJ2-1,15,few,TRBD1,TGTGCCAGCAGTTTGGGGCCAGGGGGCCTTTGGAAGCAGTTCTTC,CASSLGPGGLWKQFF
TRBV7-2,TRBJ1-6,15,-,-,TGTGCCAGCAGCTCGGACAGCAACCGGAATTCACCCCTCCACTTT,CASSSDSNRNSPLHF
TRBV24-1,TRBJ2-7,15,-,-,TGTGCCACCAGTGATCTCCTGACAGGCTTTATCACGCAGTACTTC,CATSDLLTGFITQYF
TRBV7-2,TRBJ2-7,14,-,-,TGTGCCAGCAGCTTAGAGTTCGGCGGATACGAGCAGTACTTC,CASSLEFGGYEQYF
TRBV2,TRBJ1-2,11,-,-,TGTGCCAGCAGTGAAGCGCGTGGCTACACCTTC,CASSEARGYTF
TRBV7-2,TRBJ2-1,15,few,TRBD1,TGTGCCAGCAGCTTAGTTGACAGGGCGGGCAATGAGCAGTTCTTC,CASSLVDRAGNEQFF
TRBV11-1,TRBJ2-1,15,-,-,TGTGCCAGCAGCTTAGGGTTTGGAGGTGACAATGAGCAGTTCTTC,CASSLGFGGDNEQFF
TRBV6-6,TRBJ1-2,14,-,-,TGTGCCACCATAAGAGACCCTTCTAACTATGGCTACACCTTC,CATIRDPSNYGYTF
TRBV4-2,TRBJ2-3,17,once,TRBD2,TGTGCCAGCAGCCTCCGCAGGACTAGCGGGGAAGGAGATACGCAGTATTTT,CASSLRRTSGEGDTQYF
TRBV5-1,TRBJ2-1,13,-,-,TGCGCCAGCGCCGAGGCGGAGGGGAGTGAGCAGTTCTTC,CASAEAEGSEQFF
TRBV6-5,TRBJ1-2,15,-,-,TGTGCCAGCAGTTACTCAACGAACGGCTACTATGGCTACACCTTC,CASSYSTNGYYGYTF
TRBV24-1,TRBJ2-5,14,-,-,TGTGCCACCAGTGGGACCCCGGGACAAGAGACCCAGTACTTC,CATSGTPGQETQYF
TRBV6-4,TRBJ2-1,16,-,-,TGTGCCAGCAGTGACTCGACCGGGACGGATAACAATGAGCAGTTCTTC,CASSDSTGTDNNEQFF
TRBV4-3,TRBJ1-2,15,-,-,TGCGCCAGCAGCCAAGAAGACCGGGGTGACTATGGCTACACCTTC,CASSQEDRGDYGYTF
TRBV20-1,TRBJ1-2,17,-,-,TGCAGTGCCTCCCTAACGCTAGATCGGTCTTCTAACTATGGCTACACCTTC,CSASLTLDRSSNYGYTF
TRBV5-1,TRBJ1-5,17,-,TRBD1,TGCGCCAGCAGCCCCGGACAGGGGGCGGGTGGCAATCAGCCCCAGCATTTT,CASSPGQGAGGNQPQHF
TRBV7-9,TRBJ1-2,14,-,-,TGTGCCAGCGGCTTAGACGGCACTAACTATGGCTACACCTTC,CASGLDGTNYGYTF
TRBV20-1,TRBJ2-7,13,few,-,TGCAGTGCTAGTCTGCCAGGGTGGAGGGAGCAGTACTTC,CSASLPGWREQYF
TRBV9,TRBJ2-5,15,-,-,TGTGCCAGCAGCGGAACGGGACACCCACAAGAGACCCAGTACTTT,CASSGTGHPQETQYF
TRBV20-1,TRBJ2-5,12,few,-,TGCAGTGCAGACAAAAGGCGCGAGACCCAGTACTTC,CSADKRRETQYF
TRBV6-5,TRBJ1-1,16,-,-,TGTGCCAGCAGTTACTCTATAAGGGATTGGTTCAGTGAAGCTTTCTTT,CASSYSIRDWFSEAFF
TRBV27,TRBJ2-7,16,few,-,TGTGCCAGCAGTCCCGTGGTTGGGAAGAACACCTACGAGCAGTACTTC,CASSPVVGKNTYEQYF